The 11 T cell receptor beta chains presented below share a single source sample, sequenced in a study of identifying expanded T cells in peripheral blood. Produced via immunoSEQ multiplex PCR; TCRdb's table is partial and in-frame only. Of around 82,000 clones in the sample, less than 90% were seen once. Sample: blood. The receptors derive from a person aged 18 to 75 in good health.

This chain connects TRBV4-1 to TRBJ1-2; D remains unclear. V lost 1 base to trimming and J lost 5 bases, with 17 bases between them. The CDR3 runs to 16 residues. The germline gives CDR1 MGHRA, CDR2 YSYEKL. CDR3 amino acids: CASSQVGRSRFYGYTF. DNA for the CDR3: TGCGCCAGCAGCCAAGTTGGACGGAGCCGGTTTTATGGCTACACCTTC.

The J gene is TRBJ2-2, the V gene TRBV19; possible D gene TRBD1, 6 bases. Germline V gene lookup returns CDR1 LNHDA and CDR2 SQIVND (reference sequence). Trimming pared 1 base from V and 5 bases from J, leaving 17 bases between. The CDR3 totals 17 residues. CDR3 nucleotides: TGTGCCAGTAGTATAGGTGGGACCAGGGGAAGGACCGGGGAGCTGTTTTTT. Translating gives CASSIGGTRGRTGELFF.

The rearrangement joins TRBV11-1 to TRBJ1-4; TRBD1 agrees at 7 bases. The trim removed 1 base at V and 8 bases at J, leaving 7 bases unmatched. This CDR3 has 15 amino acids. CDR1 and CDR2 (germline): SGHAT, FQDESV (reference sequence). CDR3 sequence: CASSLGDRDDEKLFF. DNA of the CDR3: TGTGCCAGCAGCTTAGGAGACAGGGACGACGAAAAACTGTTTTTT.

There are a few counts of this clone. The chain links TRBV7-2 to TRBJ1-1; the D gene is possibly TRBD1 (6 bases). V gave up 7 bases and J gave up 4 bases, with 13 bases separating them. This CDR3 spans 13 amino acids. Germline CDR1 is SGHTA and CDR2 is FQGNSA. The CDR3 nucleotides read TGTGCCAGCACCCCTGGGGGGCGCACTGAAGCTTTCTTT. Translation gives CASTPGGRTEAFF.

V usage is TRBV7-8 and J usage is TRBJ2-1; D remains unclear. The CDR3 is made up of 12 amino acids. With 5 bases removed from V and 8 bases from J, the gap between germline ends came to 10 bases. Germline-derived CDR1 and CDR2 are SGHVS and FQNEAQ. CDR3 amino acids: CASSGASHEQFF. DNA for the CDR3: TGTGCCAGCAGCGGTGCGTCCCATGAGCAGTTCTTC.

The rearrangement joins TRBV30 to TRBJ2-2; perhaps TRBD2 as D (5 bases). Germline lookup yields CDR1 GTSNPN and CDR2 SVGIG (reference sequence). V lost 0 bases to trimming and J lost 3 bases, with 14 bases between them. This CDR3 is 16 amino acids long. The CDR3: CAWSVRWESDTGELFF. As DNA, the CDR3 is TGTGCCTGGAGTGTACGGTGGGAGAGTGACACCGGGGAGCTGTTTTTT.

The chain uses TRBV5-6 and TRBJ2-4; D remains unclear. Trimming removed 0 bases from V and 8 bases from J, with 15 bases in between. Germline V gives CDR1 SGHDT, CDR2 YYEEEE. The CDR3 has 15 residues. The CDR3 loop reads CASSLGRWVFDIQYF. The CDR3, as DNA: TGTGCCAGCAGCTTGGGACGATGGGTTTTTGACATTCAGTACTTC.

The chain joins TRBV7-3 to TRBJ2-7, with TRBD2 matching over 9 bases. This CDR3 region has 15 residues. V trimming: 1 base; J trimming: 2 bases; junction bases outside the gene matches: 3. The germline V gene has CDR1 SGHTA and CDR2 FQGTGA. The CDR3 is CASSLSASGAYEQYF. CDR3 coding DNA: TGTGCCAGCAGCTTAAGTGCTAGCGGGGCCTACGAGCAGTACTTC.

The rearrangement uses TRBV29-1 and TRBJ1-2; D not certain. Trimming took off 6 bases at V and 4 bases at J, with 15 bases between the two ends. Germline CDR1 reads SQVTM; CDR2 reads ANQGSEA. The CDR3 contains 13 residues. The CDR3 reads CSVVDTPVYGYTF. CDR3 DNA sequence: TGCAGCGTCGTTGACACTCCCGTCTATGGCTACACCTTC. Combining the CDR3 with reference TRBV29-1 and TRBJ1-2 gives the whole variable domain SAVISQKPSRDICQRGTSLTIQCQVDSQVTMMFWYRQQPGQSLTLIATANQGSEATYESGFVIDKFPISRPNLTFSTLTVSNMSPEDSSIYLCSVVDTPVYGYTFGSGTRLTVV.

This clone was found once. The chain employs TRBV18 and TRBJ2-1; 12 bases are a match to TRBD2. The length of the CDR3 is 18 residues. Germline V CDR1 and CDR2: KGHSH, LQKENI. Germline trimming cut 1 base from V and 4 bases from J; bases unmatched to any gene: 8. The CDR3 nucleotides are TGTGCCAGCTCACCACTGGGACTAGCGGGTTTAGGGTACAATGAGCAGTTCTTC. Its translation is CASSPLGLAGLGYNEQFF.

As for this clone: Other DNA variants within this sample encode the same CDR3. The rearrangement joins TRBV9 to TRBJ1-1; tentative D call: TRBD1 (6 bases). Germline values: CDR1 SGDLS, CDR2 YYNGEE. The CDR3 covers 14 residues. V lost 0 bases to trimming and J lost 4 bases, with 10 bases between them. In DNA, the CDR3 is TGTGCCAGCAGCGTAGGAGGGGGGGGCACTGAAGCTTTCTTT. As protein: CASSVGGGGTEAFF. The full variable domain, with the rest looked up from reference TRBV9 and TRBJ1-1, is DSGVTQTPKHLITATGQRVTLRCSPRSGDLSVYWYQQSLDQGLQFLIQYYNGEERAKGNILERFSAQQFPDLHSELNLSSLELGDSALYFCASSVGGGGTEAFFGQGTRLTVV.